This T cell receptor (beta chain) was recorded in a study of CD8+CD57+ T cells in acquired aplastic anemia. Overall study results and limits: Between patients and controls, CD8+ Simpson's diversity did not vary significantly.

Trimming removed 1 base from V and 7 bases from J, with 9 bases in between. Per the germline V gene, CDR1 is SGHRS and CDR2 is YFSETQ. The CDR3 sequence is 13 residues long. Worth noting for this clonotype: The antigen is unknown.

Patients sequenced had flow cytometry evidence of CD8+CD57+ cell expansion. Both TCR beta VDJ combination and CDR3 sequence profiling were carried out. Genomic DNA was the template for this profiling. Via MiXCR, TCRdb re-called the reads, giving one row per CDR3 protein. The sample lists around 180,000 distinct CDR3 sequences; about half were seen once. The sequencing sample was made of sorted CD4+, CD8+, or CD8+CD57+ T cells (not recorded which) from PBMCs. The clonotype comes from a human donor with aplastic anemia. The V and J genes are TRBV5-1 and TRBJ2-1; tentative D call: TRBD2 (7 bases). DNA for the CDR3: TGCGCCAGCAGCTTGAGGGGGGGTAATGAGCAGTTCTTC. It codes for CASSLRGGNEQFF.